One and the same sample provided the 27 T cell receptor beta chains below, sequenced in a study of regulatory T cells in long-lasting Graves disease. As for time point: persistent/refractory GD, antithyroid drugs over 5 years with positive TRAb. RNA from PBMCs was the source of the TCR library. In building TCR beta libraries, iRepertoire HTBI primers were used together with Arm-PCR of CDR3 regions. Each CDR3 protein is one row after TCRdb ran MiXCR on the multiplex PCR reads. The sample yields some 420,000 distinct CDR3 sequences, approximately 22% seen once. The sample consisted of peripheral blood mononuclear cells (PBMCs), taken when the disease was refractory, from a patient treated with antithyroid drugs. The receptors stem from a female donor with Graves disease.

This clonotype was counted a few times. V is TRBV7-2 and J is TRBJ2-3; D remains ambiguous. The CDR3 has 16 residues. Trimming cost V 1 base and J 2 bases, with 13 bases left between them. Germline assignment: CDR1 SGHTA and CDR2 FQGNSA. Written as DNA, the CDR3 is TGTGCCAGCAGCTTAGGGGCCGCGGAACCCACAGATACGCAGTATTTT. This encodes CASSLGAAEPTDTQYF.

This clonotype has ten or more counts. This sequence joins TRBV2 and TRBJ2-7, with D perhaps matching TRBD2 (5 bases). Trimming cost V 2 bases and J 7 bases, with 21 bases left between them. The CDR3 has 16 amino acids. Germline V gene data show CDR1 as SNHLY and CDR2 as FYNNEI. The CDR3 spells CASSETWRFVGDEQYF. CDR3 coding DNA: TGTGCCAGCAGTGAAACCTGGAGGTTCGTAGGTGATGAGCAGTACTTC. The full variable domain, its missing parts supplied by reference TRBV2 and TRBJ2-7, is EPEVTQTPSHQVTQMGQEVILRCVPISNHLYFYWYRQILGQKVEFLVSFYNNEISEKSEIFDDQFSVERPDGSNFTLKIRSTKLEDSAMYFCASSETWRFVGDEQYFGPGTRLTVT.

This clonotype was detected many times. The chain employs TRBV2 and TRBJ2-5; D is ambiguous. V was trimmed by 2 bases and J by 1 base, leaving 8 bases between them. The CDR3 is 14 residues long. Germline CDR1 reads SNHLY; CDR2 reads FYNNEI. In DNA form, the CDR3 reads TGTGCCAGCAGTGAATCAACCAGCCAAGAGACCCAGTACTTC. Translated: CASSESTSQETQYF.

About this clonotype itself: One base away lies a much larger clone, so this may be a sequencing read error. The chain recombines TRBV29-1 with TRBJ1-4, with 7 positions matching TRBD1. Trimming removed 0 bases from V and 12 bases from J; junction bases left unmatched: 10. Germline V gene data show CDR1 as SQVTM and CDR2 as ANQGSEA. This CDR3 is built from 14 residues. The CDR3 nucleotides read TGCAGCGTTGAAGATCGACAGGGAGGCGAAGAACTGTTTTTT. This gives the protein CSVEDRQGGEELFF.

The chain employs TRBV4-2 and TRBJ2-7; 14 bases map to TRBD2. V was pared by 3 bases and J by 4 bases, with 2 bases of the junction left unmatched. Germline CDR1 reads LGHNA; CDR2 reads YNFKEQ. The CDR3 runs to 15 residues. The chain's CDR3 is CASSQTSGGGYEQYF. The CDR3 nucleotides are TGTGCCAGCAGCCAGACTAGCGGGGGGGGGTACGAGCAGTACTTC.

At least ten counts were recorded for this clonotype. The CDR3, as DNA: TGTGCCAGCAGCTTACGTCGGGACGCCCCAATGTACGAGCAGTACTTC. As protein: CASSLRRDAPMYEQYF. The rearrangement joins TRBV7-8 to TRBJ2-7; D is perhaps TRBD1 or TRBD2 (5 bases each). The CDR3 spans 16 residues. With 2 bases removed from V and 4 bases from J, the gap between germline ends came to 18 bases. In germline, CDR1 is SGHVS, CDR2 FQNEAQ.

The chain couples TRBV12-3 or TRBV12-4 to TRBJ1-5; D may be TRBD1 (6 bases). The V end lost 2 bases, the J end lost 11 bases, and 16 bases lay between the germline ends. This CDR3 region has 14 residues. Here the CDR3 DNA reads TGTGCCAGCAGTTTAAGGGGAGGGGGACGAGCCCAGCATTTT. It codes for CASSLRGGGRAQHF.

This clonotype was found many times. This chain connects TRBV28 to TRBJ2-7; D may be TRBD2 (6 bases). There are 14 residues in the CDR3. Germline lookup yields CDR1 MDHEN and CDR2 SYDVKM. Trimming removed 9 bases from V and 3 bases from J, with 18 bases in between. CDR3 in DNA: TGTGCCAGTTGCCTCTCGGGACTGAGCTACGAGCAGTACTTC. It yields the protein CASCLSGLSYEQYF.

This clonotype was seen at least ten times. This sequence joins TRBV7-8 and TRBJ2-7; D may be TRBD1 (6 bases). The CDR3 sequence is 15 residues long. Germline V gives CDR1 SGHVS, CDR2 FQNEAQ. V dropped 6 bases and J dropped 5 bases, with 20 bases sitting between them. The CDR3 DNA reads as TGTGCCAGCAGTCCTAGGACAGCTACCGGGGACGAGCAGTACTTC. This encodes CASSPRTATGDEQYF.

This clonotype was picked up many times. CDR3 sequence reads: CASSLRDSYSYEQYF. CDR3 coding DNA: TGTGCCAGCAGTTTGAGGGACAGTTACTCCTACGAGCAGTACTTC. The chain carries TRBV7-2 and TRBJ2-7; TRBD1 agrees at 7 bases. The length of the CDR3 is 15 residues. V lost 6 bases, J lost 0 bases, and 8 bases stayed unmatched. Per the germline V gene, CDR1 is SGHTA and CDR2 is FQGNSA. The full variable domain, rest sourced from reference TRBV7-2 and TRBJ2-7, is GAGVSQSPSNKVTEKGKDVELRCDPISGHTALYWYRQSLGQGLEFLIYFQGNSAPDKSGLPSDRFSAERTGGSVSTLTIQRTQQEDSAVYLCASSLRDSYSYEQYFGPGTRLTVT.

The sample holds one count of this clonotype. The CDR3 spells CAWTVGTGGLSEQFF. Here the CDR3 DNA reads TGTGCCTGGACCGTCGGGACAGGGGGGTTGTCTGAGCAGTTCTTC. The J gene is TRBJ2-1, the V gene TRBV30; TRBD1 agrees at 11 bases. Germline CDR1 and CDR2: GTSNPN and SVGIG (reference sequence). The CDR3 consists of 15 residues. V gave up 4 bases and J gave up 9 bases; unmatched junction bases: 11.

Turning to this clonotype: A much bigger clone sits one base away, suggesting this may be a read error. V is TRBV29-1 and J is TRBJ1-1; D uncertain. CDR3 length equals 12 residues. Germline loops: CDR1 SQVTM, CDR2 ANQGSEA. Here the CDR3 reads CSVAQTNTGAFF. The CDR3 coding sequence is TGCAGCGTTGCCCAGACGAACACTGGAGCTTTCTTT.

In this sample, this clonotype turned up many times. The chain has TRBV7-8 and TRBJ2-7; no firm D call. Per the germline V gene, CDR1 is SGHVS and CDR2 is FQNEAQ. V was cut by 1 base and J by 7 bases, with 14 bases left in between. The length of the CDR3 is 14 residues. CDR3 loop: CASSLVGILEEQYF. CDR3 DNA sequence: TGTGCCAGCAGCTTAGTGGGGATTCTGGAGGAGCAGTACTTC.

This clonotype was found many times. The chain couples TRBV28 to TRBJ2-7, with 7 bases that match TRBD1. Germline V gene lookup returns CDR1 MDHEN and CDR2 SYDVKM. J was trimmed by 2 bases and V by 6 bases; bases with no gene match: 7. The CDR3 has 14 amino acids. The CDR3 sequence is CASRKQGSAYEQYF. The CDR3 DNA is TGTGCCAGCAGAAAACAGGGGAGCGCCTACGAGCAGTACTTC.

This clonotype was counted many times. Compared with germline, one end of the junction differs, possibly owing to a read error. The chain carries TRBV2 and TRBJ1-2, with 7 bases fitting TRBD1. Germline CDR1 reads SNHLY; CDR2 reads FYNNEI. The CDR3 totals 16 residues. CDR3 sequence reads: CASSEVGDRFNYGYTF. The CDR3 region has the DNA TGTGCTAGCAGTGAAGTTGGGGACAGATTTAACTATGGCTACACCTTC.

This clonotype has ten or more counts. This chain links TRBV2 with TRBJ1-5; tentative D call: TRBD1 (6 bases). V gave up 6 bases and J gave up 7 bases, with 16 bases separating them. The CDR3 covers 14 residues. The germline V gene encodes CDR1 SNHLY and CDR2 FYNNEI. This CDR3 is CASRLIRGGQPQHF. The CDR3 DNA sequence: TGTGCCAGCAGACTGATCAGGGGCGGCCAGCCCCAGCATTTT.

This clonotype was seen repeatedly, ten times or more. The chain joins TRBV24-1 to TRBJ1-1, with D maybe TRBD1 (6 bases). Trimming pared 8 bases from V and 6 bases from J, leaving 15 bases between. The length of the CDR3 is 13 residues. Germline loops: CDR1 KGHDR, CDR2 SFDVKD. CDR3 DNA: TGTGCCACCATGCGGGACATTTCTTCTGAAGCTTTCTTT. Translating it yields CATMRDISSEAFF.

The genes are TRBV28 and TRBJ2-1; 7 bases align to TRBD2. Per the germline V gene, CDR1 is MDHEN and CDR2 is SYDVKM. Trimming cost V 5 bases and J 7 bases; bases outside gene matches: 8. The CDR3 contains 14 residues. In DNA, the CDR3 is TGTGCCAGCAGTCGGACTAGATCTGTGAATGAGCAGTTCTTC. It is translated as CASSRTRSVNEQFF.

The V and J genes are TRBV6-5 and TRBJ2-7, with 8 bases aligning to TRBD1. Germline V gene lookup returns CDR1 MNHEY and CDR2 SVGAGI. This CDR3 has 15 amino acids. V was clipped by 2 bases and J by 4 bases; unmatched bases: 7. For the CDR3, the DNA is TGTGCCAGCAGTTACAATCGGGACAGGAGGTACGAGCAGTACTTC. As protein: CASSYNRDRRYEQYF.

This clonotype has a handful of counts. V gene TRBV6-1 combines with J gene TRBJ1-1; possible D gene TRBD1, 6 bases. Looked up from germline, CDR1 is MNHNS and CDR2 is SASEGT. The CDR3 runs to 15 residues. With 4 bases removed from V and 0 bases from J, the gap between germline ends came to 12 bases. DNA for the CDR3: TGTGCCAGCAGTGCCCCAGGGGACGTGAACACTGAAGCTTTCTTT. Translating it yields CASSAPGDVNTEAFF.

This clonotype turned up a few times. V and J are TRBV29-1 and TRBJ2-4; D is unresolved. Trimming pared 4 bases from V and 8 bases from J, leaving 12 bases between. The CDR3 consists of 12 residues. Per germline, CDR1 SQVTM and CDR2 ANQGSEA. CDR3 in amino acids: CSVVSGGDIQYF. Here the CDR3 DNA reads TGCAGCGTTGTTTCCGGTGGTGACATTCAGTACTTC.

The chain carries TRBV4-1 and TRBJ2-7, with TRBD2 matching over 14 bases. Trimming removed 5 bases from V and 6 bases from J; junction bases left unmatched: 15. The V gene's germline CDR1 is MGHRA and CDR2 YSYEKL. The CDR3 runs to 18 residues. CDR3 in amino acids: CASSVGLAGGLSDREQYF. In DNA form, the CDR3 reads TGCGCCAGCAGCGTTGGACTAGCGGGAGGCCTCTCTGATCGCGAGCAGTACTTC.

This clonotype was seen a handful of times. This chain connects TRBV12-3 or TRBV12-4 to TRBJ2-3, with a possible D match to TRBD1 (5 bases). There are 14 residues in the CDR3. V lost 3 bases to trimming and J lost 0 bases, with 7 bases between them. CDR3 bases: TGTGCCAGCAGTTTTGGGGCGAGCACAGATACGCAGTATTTT. Amino acid sequence: CASSFGASTDTQYF.

The table lists this clonotype with many counts. CDR3 in amino acids: CSARDWGWGYTF. In DNA form, the CDR3 reads TGCAGTGCTAGAGATTGGGGCTGGGGCTACACCTTC. This chain uses TRBV20-1 with TRBJ1-2; possible D gene TRBD1, 5 bases. The germline CDR1 and CDR2 sequences are DFQATT and SNEGSKA (reference sequence). The CDR3 is 12 amino acids. Trimming took 0 bases from V and 8 from J, leaving 10 bases between them.

The rearrangement uses TRBV3-1 and TRBJ2-6, with a tentative D call TRBD2 (7 bases). This CDR3 has 16 amino acids. The V gene's germline CDR1 is LGHDT and CDR2 YNNKEL (reference sequence). Trimming cost V 0 bases and J 4 bases, with 10 bases left between them. The CDR3 DNA follows: TGTGCCAGCAGCCAAGATCGGGGGGCGGGGGCCAACGTCCTGACTTTC. It yields the protein CASSQDRGAGANVLTF. The variable domain in full, completed from reference TRBV3-1 and TRBJ2-6, reads DTAVSQTPKYLVTQMGNDKSIKCEQNLGHDTMYWYKQDSKKFLKIMFSYNNKELIINETVPNRFSPKSPDKAHLNLHINSLELGDSAVYFCASSQDRGAGANVLTFGAGSRLTVL.

This clonotype was seen at least ten times. The V gene is TRBV7-8, the J gene TRBJ1-1; a weak D match, TRBD1 (5 bases). CDR1 and CDR2 from the germline V gene are SGHVS and FQNEAQ. Trimming stripped 5 bases from V and 3 bases from J, with 19 bases between. This CDR3 region has 16 residues. For the CDR3, the DNA is TGTGCCAGCAGCCCCGGGAGAGCAAGAGGGGACACTGAAGCTTTCTTT. It is translated as CASSPGRARGDTEAFF.

Ten or more counts support this clonotype. The genes are TRBV2 and TRBJ1-6; possible D gene TRBD1, 5 bases. Germline V lookup: CDR1 SNHLY, CDR2 FYNNEI. The CDR3 length is 14 residues. V was trimmed by 3 bases and J by 8 bases, leaving 11 bases between them. As DNA, the CDR3 is TGTGCCAGCAGTGATAGGGGATGGGATTCACCCCTCCACTTT. Amino acid sequence: CASSDRGWDSPLHF.